A single sample gave rise to the 21 T cell receptor beta chains below, sequenced in a study of OX40 agonist ivuxolimab in advanced cancers. Sequencing was performed with immunoSEQ multiplex PCR; in TCRdb, only in-frame clones are kept and a portion is missing. The table has roughly 53,000 clones, 65% to 85% seen once. This specimen was CD4+ or CD8+ T cells sorted from blood, taken in a trial of the OX40 agonist ivuxolimab. Every receptor here comes from an adult with an advanced solid tumor such as melanoma, head and neck, liver or kidney cancer.

V gene TRBV2 combines with J gene TRBJ1-5; D gene ambiguous. The germline V gene has CDR1 SNHLY and CDR2 FYNNEI. The germline V and J ends were trimmed by 8 bases and 8 bases, with 10 bases remaining between them. The CDR3 has 11 residues. The DNA of the CDR3 is TGTGCCAGCGGTACAGTCGAGCCCCAGCATTTT. It encodes CASGTVEPQHF.

This rearrangement joins TRBV29-1 to TRBJ1-1, with TRBD1 matching over 7 bases. Trimming at V came to 7 bases and at J to 3 bases, leaving 11 bases not matched to a gene. CDR1 SQVTM and CDR2 ANQGSEA come from the germline V gene. This CDR3 comprises 14 residues. CDR3 loop: CSANRNRGDTEAFF. CDR3 DNA sequence: TGCAGCGCTAACAGAAACAGGGGCGACACTGAAGCTTTCTTT. The full variable domain, its missing parts supplied by reference TRBV29-1 and TRBJ1-1, is SAVISQKPSRDICQRGTSLTIQCQVDSQVTMMFWYRQQPGQSLTLIATANQGSEATYESGFVIDKFPISRPNLTFSTLTVSNMSPEDSSIYLCSANRNRGDTEAFFGQGTRLTVV.

The chain carries TRBV28 and TRBJ2-7, with D hard to call. V gave up 3 bases and J gave up 3 bases, with 9 bases separating them. CDR3 length equals 13 residues. From germline, CDR1 is MDHEN and CDR2 SYDVKM. The CDR3 nucleotides are TGTGCCAGCAGTTTTCAGGACCACTACGAGCAGTACTTC. It specifies CASSFQDHYEQYF.

The chain is built from TRBV5-4 and TRBJ1-1, with a weak D call TRBD1 (5 bases). V was pared by 6 bases and J by 2 bases, with 14 bases between. The germline gives CDR1 SGHNT, CDR2 YYREEE (reference sequence). This CDR3 is 14 amino acids long. DNA for the CDR3: TGTGCCAGCAACCCCGGGGCAGCCAACACTGAAGCTTTCTTT. This encodes CASNPGAANTEAFF.

Within the sample, this clone is medium-sized. The chain has TRBV30 and TRBJ2-2; D is perhaps TRBD2 (5 bases). V was cut by 5 bases and J by 6 bases, with 13 bases left in between. Germline CDR1 reads GTSNPN; CDR2 reads SVGIG (reference sequence). This CDR3 spans 13 amino acids. The CDR3 spells CAWDSGGPGELFF. The CDR3 DNA follows: TGTGCCTGGGACTCTGGCGGGCCCGGGGAGCTGTTTTTT.

The chain carries TRBV6-5 and TRBJ1-5; a possible D gene is TRBD1 (5 bases). Germline V gene lookup returns CDR1 MNHEY and CDR2 SVGAGI. The CDR3 runs 14 residues. Trimming pared 9 bases from V and 3 bases from J, leaving 15 bases between. CDR3 region: CASRGPGNNQPQHF. The CDR3 nucleotides are TGTGCCAGTCGGGGCCCCGGGAACAATCAGCCCCAGCATTTT.

The chain combines TRBV2 with TRBJ2-1; D gene uncertain. The germline CDR1 and CDR2 sequences are SNHLY and FYNNEI. The V end lost 8 bases, the J end lost 4 bases, and 15 bases lay between the germline ends. This CDR3 contains 14 residues. The CDR3 nucleotides read TGTGCCAGCCCCGCAGCGAATAGTTACAATGAGCAGTTCTTC. Its translation is CASPAANSYNEQFF.

This chain joins TRBV19 and TRBJ2-5; D is uncertain. The CDR3 runs to 13 residues. Trimming shortened V by 3 bases and J by 3 bases, and 8 bases separated the two germline ends. Per germline, CDR1 LNHDA and CDR2 SQIVND (reference sequence). The CDR3 sequence is CASSIVKEETQYF. In DNA, the CDR3 is TGTGCCAGTAGTATTGTGAAGGAAGAGACCCAGTACTTC. The entire variable domain, with the rest obtained from reference TRBV19 and TRBJ2-5, is as follows: DGGITQSPKYLFRKEGQNVTLSCEQNLNHDAMYWYRQDPGQGLRLIYYSQIVNDFQKGDIAEGYSVSREKKESFPLTVTSAQKNPTAFYLCASSIVKEETQYFGPGTRLLVL.

The chain combines TRBV2 with TRBJ1-5; 7 bases match TRBD1. V shed 6 bases and J 0 bases; nucleotides not matched to a gene: 11. This CDR3 contains 17 residues. Germline CDR1 is SNHLY and CDR2 is FYNNEI. The CDR3 DNA sequence: TGTGCCAGCAGGCGGACCGAGACAGGGTATAGCAATCAGCCCCAGCATTTT. This translates into CASRRTETGYSNQPQHF.

This clone came up a few times. The CDR3 nucleotides read TGTGCCAGTACCGCTCGTCCCCCCCTGGAGCAGTTCTTC. It translates to CASTARPPLEQFF. The chain is built from TRBV19 and TRBJ2-1; D unclear. V was pared by 7 bases and J by 10 bases, with 17 bases between. CDR3 length: 13 amino acids. From germline, CDR1 is LNHDA and CDR2 SQIVND (reference sequence). Based on the CDR3 plus reference TRBV19 and TRBJ2-1, the full variable domain is DGGITQSPKYLFRKEGQNVTLSCEQNLNHDAMYWYRQDPGQGLRLIYYSQIVNDFQKGDIAEGYSVSREKKESFPLTVTSAQKNPTAFYLCASTARPPLEQFFGPGTRLTVL.

The V and J genes are TRBV7-9 and TRBJ1-1; D unclear. CDR3 size: 13 residues. The V end was cut by 5 bases, the J end by 1 base, with 8 bases between. Germline lookup yields CDR1 SEHNR and CDR2 FQNEAQ (reference sequence). Here the CDR3 reads CASSPTANTEAFF. The CDR3 DNA reads TGTGCCAGCAGCCCGACCGCGAACACTGAAGCTTTCTTT.

The genes are TRBV6-1 and TRBJ2-5, with a weak D call TRBD2 (5 bases). The CDR3 is 15 amino acids. Germline assignment: CDR1 MNHNS and CDR2 SASEGT. Deletions cut 1 base from V and 3 bases from J, with 12 bases between. The CDR3 nucleotides are TGTGCCAGCAGTGAAGGGGGAGCGGCTAAAGAGACCCAGTACTTC. Its protein product is CASSEGGAAKETQYF.

The chain links TRBV2 to TRBJ1-6; D call uncertain. Trimming removed 1 base from V and 7 bases from J, with 11 bases in between. The V gene's germline CDR1 is SNHLY and CDR2 FYNNEI. The CDR3 is 15 amino acids. The CDR3 is CASSEEIGRNSPLHF. As DNA, the CDR3 is TGTGCCAGCAGTGAAGAAATAGGCCGAAATTCACCCCTCCACTTT.

The chain has TRBV11-3 and TRBJ2-3; no reliable D call. V gave up 2 bases and J gave up 1 base, with 13 bases separating them. Per the germline V gene, CDR1 is SGHNT and CDR2 is YENEEA. CDR3 length equals 16 residues. CDR3 protein: CASSLRATVGTDTQYF. The CDR3 nucleotides are TGTGCCAGCAGCTTAAGGGCCACCGTGGGCACAGATACGCAGTATTTT.

This clone was seen a single time. The rearrangement uses TRBV6-1 and TRBJ2-4; the D is unclear. In germline, CDR1 is MNHNS, CDR2 SASEGT. The CDR3 extends over 14 amino acids. Trimming removed 3 bases from V and 6 bases from J, with 12 bases in between. CDR3 sequence reads: CASSDAGPLNIQYF. The CDR3 DNA reads TGTGCCAGCAGTGACGCAGGTCCTTTAAACATTCAGTACTTC.

J is TRBJ2-3 and V is TRBV20-1; D remains ambiguous. Per germline, CDR1 DFQATT and CDR2 SNEGSKA (reference sequence). This CDR3 is 11 amino acids long. V shed 5 bases and J shed 11 bases, with 14 bases lying between them. The CDR3 nucleotides read TGCAGTGCTGAGGCTTTCCAAGAGCAGTATTTT. As protein: CSAEAFQEQYF.

The DNA for the CDR3 is TGTGCCAGCAGCGTAATGTGGGTAGACTATGGCTACACCTTC. Protein: CASSVMWVDYGYTF. The rearrangement uses TRBV7-2 and TRBJ1-2; D call uncertain. This CDR3 spans 14 amino acids. Per the germline V gene, CDR1 is SGHTA and CDR2 is FQGNSA. Deletions cut 5 bases from V and 3 bases from J, with 13 bases between.

The chain is built from TRBV19 and TRBJ2-2; possible D gene TRBD2, 5 bases. The germline V and J ends were trimmed by 7 bases and 5 bases, with 17 bases remaining between them. CDR3 length equals 15 residues. Germline V CDR1 and CDR2: LNHDA, SQIVND (reference sequence). CDR3: CASTIPGPGTGELFF. CDR3 nucleotides: TGTGCCAGTACCATTCCGGGCCCGGGGACCGGGGAGCTGTTTTTT.

The DNA for the CDR3 is TGTGCCAGCAGCCGAGAGGGGGGCCGGTCAGATACGCAGTATTTT. Translation gives CASSREGGRSDTQYF. V gene TRBV7-2 combines with J gene TRBJ2-3; D is tentatively TRBD1 or TRBD2 (6 bases each). Germline CDR1 is SGHTA and CDR2 is FQGNSA. This CDR3 spans 15 amino acids. V lost 5 bases, J lost 4 bases, and 16 bases lay in between.

The rearrangement uses TRBV5-5 and TRBJ2-5, with D hard to call. The V gene's germline CDR1 is SGHKS and CDR2 YYEKEE (reference sequence). Trimming removed 0 bases from V and 4 bases from J, with 4 bases in between. The CDR3 totals 12 residues. CDR3 in DNA: TGTGCCAGCAGCTTGGTACTAGAGACCCAGTACTTC. Amino acids: CASSLVLETQYF.

The genes are TRBV28 and TRBJ1-2; possibly TRBD1 for D (5 bases). Trimming took off 5 bases at V and 3 bases at J, with 13 bases between the two ends. CDR1 is MDHEN and CDR2 is SYDVKM in the germline V gene. The CDR3 length is 14 residues. The CDR3 spells CASSPGTDYYGYTF. For the CDR3, the DNA is TGTGCCAGCAGTCCGGGGACGGACTACTATGGCTACACCTTC.